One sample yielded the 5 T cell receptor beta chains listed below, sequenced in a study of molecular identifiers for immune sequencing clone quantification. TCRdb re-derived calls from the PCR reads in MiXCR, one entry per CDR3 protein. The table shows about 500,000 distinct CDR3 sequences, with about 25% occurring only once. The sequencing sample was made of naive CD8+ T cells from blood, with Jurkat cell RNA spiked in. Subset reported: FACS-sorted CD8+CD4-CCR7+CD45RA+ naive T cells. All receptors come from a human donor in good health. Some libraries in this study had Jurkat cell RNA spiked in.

For the CDR3, the DNA is TGTGCCAGCACCTCCGGTGGAATGAACACTGAAGCTTTCTTT. Translating it yields CASTSGGMNTEAFF. The chain uses TRBV12-3 or TRBV12-4 and TRBJ1-1; D is unresolved. The V and J ends lost 7 bases and 0 bases respectively, with 12 bases between them. CDR3 length: 14 amino acids.

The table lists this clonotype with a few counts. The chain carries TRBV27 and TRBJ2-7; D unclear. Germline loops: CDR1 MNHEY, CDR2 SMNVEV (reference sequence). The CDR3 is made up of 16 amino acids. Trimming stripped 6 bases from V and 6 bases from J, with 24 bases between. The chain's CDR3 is CASSNSPQRRVSEQYF. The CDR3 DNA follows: TGTGCCAGCAGCAACTCCCCCCAACGAAGAGTTAGCGAGCAGTACTTC.

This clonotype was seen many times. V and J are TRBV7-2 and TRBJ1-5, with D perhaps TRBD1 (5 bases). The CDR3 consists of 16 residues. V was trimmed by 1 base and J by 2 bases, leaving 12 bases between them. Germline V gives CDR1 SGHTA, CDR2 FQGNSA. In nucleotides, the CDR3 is TGTGCCAGCAGCTTAGTGGGGGTTAGTGGCAATCAGCCCCAGCATTTT. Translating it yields CASSLVGVSGNQPQHF.

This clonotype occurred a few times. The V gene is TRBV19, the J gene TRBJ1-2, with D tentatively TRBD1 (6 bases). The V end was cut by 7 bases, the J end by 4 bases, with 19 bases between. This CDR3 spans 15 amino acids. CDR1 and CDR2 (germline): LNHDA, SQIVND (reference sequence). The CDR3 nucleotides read TGTGCCAGTACCCCCTTCGGGGGGGGGGCCTATGGCTACACCTTC. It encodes CASTPFGGGAYGYTF.

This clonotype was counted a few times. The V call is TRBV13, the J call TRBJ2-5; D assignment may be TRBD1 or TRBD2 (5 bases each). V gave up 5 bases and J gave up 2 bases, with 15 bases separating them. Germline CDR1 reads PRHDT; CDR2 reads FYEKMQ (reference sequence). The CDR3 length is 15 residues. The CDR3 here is CASSPWNRRQETQYF. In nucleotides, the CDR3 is TGTGCCAGCAGCCCTTGGAACAGGAGGCAAGAGACCCAGTACTTC.